At least ten counts were recorded for the clone carrying this T cell receptor (beta chain). What it binds is unknown. These data are taken from a study of T-cell reconstitution after alpha-beta-depleted transplantation in children. Broader study findings: From newly produced T cells came most of the T-cell counts and diversity one year after transplant. The study reportedly traced alpha-beta T cells about two months after transplant to several hundred expanded graft clones.

Unique molecular identifiers tagged the TCRbeta library. TCRdb ran MiXCR on the PCR reads and lists one entry per CDR3 protein. The sample yields 100,000 or so distinct CDR3 sequences, around 5.9% seen once. The sequenced sample was PBMCs, mostly from graft donor cells, obtained 60 days after TCRalphabeta/CD19-depleted stem cell transplant. This TCR was sampled from a female patient aged 2 to 10 who had a stem cell transplant for Fanconi anemia, so the T cells may come from the graft donor.

The CDR3 region has the DNA TGTGCCACCAGCAGAGATCCAGGGTTGAAGTACGAGCAGTACTTC. This translates into CATSRDPGLKYEQYF. V is TRBV15 and J is TRBJ2-7; D is possibly TRBD1 (5 bases). This CDR3 contains 15 residues. The germline V and J ends were trimmed by 0 bases and 4 bases, with 13 bases remaining between them. Germline loops: CDR1 LNHNV, CDR2 YYDKDF (reference sequence).